A selection of T cell receptor beta chains follows, all from one sample in a study of blood T cells in healthy people across ages. TCRdb re-derived calls from the 5' RACE reads in MiXCR, one entry per CDR3 protein. The data contain around 990,000 distinct CDR3 sequences, around 27% of them singletons. These data also featured in a second study, about T cells of mothers and their children.

Sequencing input: blood. The receptors come from a girl aged 2-9 years in good health. CDR3s include the opening cysteine and the closing phenylalanine or tryptophan. The order of the fields is D gene, V gene, clone size, J gene, CDR3 DNA, CDR3 protein. D genes are given only for firm matches. Clone size is not always given. Where it is, it says once, few, many or a class for expanded clones.

.	TRBV29-1	.	TRBJ1-2	TGCAGCGTTACAGAATATGGCTACACCTTC	CSVTEYGYTF
TRBD2	TRBV5-1	.	TRBJ2-3	TGCGCCAGCAGCTCGGTTAGCGGGAGAGGGACAGATACGCAGTATTTT	CASSSVSGRGTDTQYF
.	TRBV24-1	.	TRBJ2-1	TGTGCCACCAGTGATTTAGCGGGTTCAAACAATGAGCAGTTCTTC	CATSDLAGSNNEQFF
.	TRBV2	.	TRBJ1-2	TGTGCCAGCAGTGAAGACAGAGAGTTCGGCGGCTACACCTTC	CASSEDREFGGYTF
TRBD2	TRBV5-1	many	TRBJ2-5	TGCGCCAGCAGCTTGTCGAGCGGGGGGGAGACCCAGTACTTC	CASSLSSGGETQYF
.	TRBV3-1	once	TRBJ2-5	TGTGCCAGCAGCCAAGAATGGGCCCCTATCGCGGGGACCCAGTACTTC	CASSQEWAPIAGTQYF
.	TRBV12-3/TRBV12-4	.	TRBJ1-2	TGTGCCAGCAAGGAGGGTCGGGACTATGGCTACACCTTC	CASKEGRDYGYTF
.	TRBV7-9	.	TRBJ2-5	TGTGCCAGCAGCCCACAGGAATACCAAGAGACCCAGTACTTC	CASSPQEYQETQYF
.	TRBV29-1	few	TRBJ1-2	TGCAGCGTTGTTGGCCACCCGTGGGCTGATGGCTACACCTTC	CSVVGHPWADGYTF
TRBD2	TRBV11-2	few	TRBJ2-7	TGTGCCAGCAGCTTAGAAACGGGGGGGTACGAGCAGTACTTC	CASSLETGGYEQYF
.	TRBV7-9	many	TRBJ2-3	TGTGCCAGCAGCTCTCGCACAGATACGCAGTATTTT	CASSSRTDTQYF
.	TRBV7-8	.	TRBJ2-5	TGTGCCAGCAGCATCAAGGTTCATCAAGAGACCCAGTACTTC	CASSIKVHQETQYF
.	TRBV6-1	.	TRBJ1-3	TGTGCCAGCAGTGAAGTTGGTTCTGGAAACACCATATATTTT	CASSEVGSGNTIYF
.	TRBV10-2	.	TRBJ2-5	TGCGCCAGCAGTGAGTCCCACGGGGGCCTGGAGACCCAGTACTTC	CASSESHGGLETQYF
.	TRBV6-2/TRBV6-3	.	TRBJ1-1	TGTGCCAGCAGTCTCCGGAGGGCTGAAGCTTTCTTT	CASSLRRAEAFF
.	TRBV27	few	TRBJ2-5	TGTGCCAGCAAGCTCGGAGAGACCCAGTACTTC	CASKLGETQYF
TRBD1	TRBV6-5	.	TRBJ1-3	TGTGCCAGCAGTTATCTACGGACAGGGAGGGTAGACACCATATATTTT	CASSYLRTGRVDTIYF
TRBD1	TRBV2	.	TRBJ2-7	TGTGCCAGCAGAATTACCCCGGGACAGGGGGCTGGATACGAGCAGTACTTC	CASRITPGQGAGYEQYF
.	TRBV12-5	.	TRBJ2-2	TGTGCTAGTGGTTTGGTACTCTCGAGACAAGCGAACACCGGGGAGCTGTTTTTT	CASGLVLSRQANTGELFF
.	TRBV7-8	few	TRBJ2-4	TGTGCCAGCAGCTTTAATACAGAGGGGCTAGCCAAAAACATTCAGTACTTC	CASSFNTEGLAKNIQYF
.	TRBV10-2	few	TRBJ2-3	TGCGCCAGCAGTGAGTTTGGCTCCACAGATACGCAGTATTTT	CASSEFGSTDTQYF